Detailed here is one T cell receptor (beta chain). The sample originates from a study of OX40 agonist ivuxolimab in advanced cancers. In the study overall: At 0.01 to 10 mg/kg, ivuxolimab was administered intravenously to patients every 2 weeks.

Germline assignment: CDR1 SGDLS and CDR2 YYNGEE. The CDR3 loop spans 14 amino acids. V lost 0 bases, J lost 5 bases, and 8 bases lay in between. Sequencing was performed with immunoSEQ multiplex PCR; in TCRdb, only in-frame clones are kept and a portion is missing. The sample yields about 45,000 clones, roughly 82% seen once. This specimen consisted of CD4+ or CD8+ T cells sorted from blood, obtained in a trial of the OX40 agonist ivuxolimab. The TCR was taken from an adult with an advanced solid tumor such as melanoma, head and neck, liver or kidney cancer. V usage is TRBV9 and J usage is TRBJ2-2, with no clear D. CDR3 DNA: TGTGCCAGCAGCGTAGAAGGATTTACCGGGGAGCTGTTTTTT. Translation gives CASSVEGFTGELFF.